A selection of T cell receptor beta chains follows, all from one sample in a study of cytomegalovirus exposure and HLA in healthy donors. Only in-frame clones appear in the TCRdb table, and some are missing; sequencing was by immunoSEQ multiplex PCR. The data contain about 190,000 clones, almost 75% of them singletons. The sample consisted of PBMCs. These receptor sequences come from a woman in her 30s in good health and CMV-seropositive. Both conserved end residues are part of each CDR3. D genes are given only for firm matches. Size is stated for part of the rows, as once, few or many counts, or as a class when the clone is expanded.

>-|TRBV9|TRBD2|TRBJ2-2
CASSVMTSGRNTGELFF
TGTGCCAGCAGCGTTATGACTAGCGGGAGGAACACCGGGGAGCTGTTTTTT
>few|TRBV18|-|TRBJ1-1
CASSPTGGTEAFF
TGTGCCAGCTCACCTACCGGGGGCACTGAAGCTTTCTTT
>-|TRBV5-6|-|TRBJ2-7
CASSFRGAEDEQYF
TGTGCCAGCAGCTTCCGGGGGGCCGAAGACGAGCAGTACTTC
>-|TRBV27|-|TRBJ1-5
CASSFGRGIPPQHF
TGTGCCAGCAGTTTTGGCAGGGGAATTCCGCCCCAGCATTTT
>-|TRBV2|-|TRBJ1-2
CASRKWEGRGYTF
TGTGCCAGCAGGAAGTGGGAGGGTCGTGGCTACACCTTC
>-|TRBV9|TRBD1|TRBJ2-5
CASSANRDRGVGTQYF
TGTGCCAGCAGCGCAAACCGGGACAGGGGGGTTGGGACCCAGTACTTC
>-|TRBV7-6|TRBD2|TRBJ2-1
CASSLPQTGTSGSREQFF
TGTGCCAGCAGCTTGCCCCAAACCGGGACTAGCGGGAGTCGGGAGCAGTTCTTC
>-|TRBV4-1|TRBD2|TRBJ2-3
CASSQDRGTSDGTDTQYF
TGCGCCAGCAGCCAAGATAGGGGGACTAGCGATGGCACAGATACGCAGTATTTT
>once|TRBV28|TRBD2|TRBJ2-4
CASRTASGAKNIQYF
TGTGCCAGCAGGACAGCTAGCGGAGCCAAAAACATTCAGTACTTC
>-|TRBV5-1|TRBD2|TRBJ2-5
CASSRGGVETQYF
TGCGCCAGCAGCCGCGGGGGGGTTGAGACCCAGTACTTC
>few|TRBV5-6|-|TRBJ2-7
CASRSDRHEVQYF
TGTGCCAGCAGGTCAGACAGGCATGAGGTGCAGTACTTC
>-|TRBV2|TRBD1|TRBJ1-3
CASTETGAEATTIYF
TGTGCCAGCACTGAGACAGGGGCCGAGGCGACCACCATATATTTT
>-|TRBV6-1|-|TRBJ2-2
CASLLDVDTGELFF
TGTGCCAGCCTACTAGACGTGGACACCGGGGAGCTGTTTTTT
>-|TRBV5-1|-|TRBJ2-7
CASSLEPAGGEQYF
TGCGCCAGCAGCTTGGAACCGGCCGGAGGCGAGCAGTACTTC
>-|TRBV28|-|TRBJ1-2
CASSSRGVYGYTF
TGTGCCAGCAGTTCTCGGGGAGTTTATGGCTACACCTTC
>-|TRBV11-2|TRBD2|TRBJ2-5
CASSLRSGGETQYF
TGTGCCAGCAGTCTTAGATCGGGGGGAGAGACCCAGTACTTC
>-|TRBV28|TRBD1|TRBJ2-7
CAISGGQGVGEQYF
TGTGCCATCTCAGGGGGACAGGGAGTAGGGGAGCAGTACTTC
>-|TRBV9|-|TRBJ1-4
CASSVAAGMTNEKLFF
TGTGCCAGCAGCGTAGCTGCAGGGATGACTAATGAAAAACTGTTTTTT
>-|TRBV25-1|-|TRBJ2-2
CASTWRYTGELFF
TGTGCCAGCACGTGGAGATACACCGGGGAGCTGTTTTTT
>-|TRBV5-6|-|TRBJ2-1
CASSLGDYAEQFF
TGTGCCAGCAGCTTGGGAGACTACGCGGAGCAGTTCTTC
>-|TRBV11-2|-|TRBJ1-3
CASSLSPVGNTIYF
TGTGCCAGCAGCTTATCGCCAGTAGGAAACACCATATATTTT
>-|TRBV5-1|TRBD2|TRBJ2-1
CASSLRLAGVPDEQFF
TGCGCCAGCAGCTTGAGGCTAGCGGGAGTTCCGGATGAGCAGTTCTTC
>-|TRBV10-2|-|TRBJ2-5
CASSESTRLLKTQYF
TGCGCCAGCAGTGAGTCGACTCGACTTTTGAAGACCCAGTACTTC
>-|TRBV19|TRBD1|TRBJ1-5
CASSTTGGKPQHF
TGTGCCAGTAGTACCACAGGGGGCAAGCCCCAGCATTTT
>-|TRBV27|TRBD1|TRBJ2-7
CASSFGTGGSYEQYF
TGTGCCAGCAGTTTTGGGACAGGGGGTAGTTACGAGCAGTACTTC
>few|TRBV28|TRBD1|TRBJ2-5
CASSSWTGRKTQYF
TGTGCCAGCAGTTCCTGGACAGGGCGCAAGACCCAGTACTTC
>-|TRBV6-6|TRBD1|TRBJ2-1
CASSLGQGGVHNEQFF
TGTGCCAGCAGTTTGGGACAGGGTGGTGTGCACAATGAGCAGTTCTTC
>-|TRBV27|TRBD2|TRBJ2-5
CASRSGGETQYF
TGTGCCAGCAGGTCCGGGGGGGAGACCCAGTACTTC
>-|TRBV28|TRBD2|TRBJ2-7
CASSRPSGSYEQYF
TGTGCCAGCAGTAGGCCTAGCGGTTCCTACGAGCAGTACTTC
>few|TRBV16|-|TRBJ1-5
CASSQSPPGARPGAQHF
TGTGCCAGCAGCCAATCGCCCCCAGGGGCCCGCCCTGGGGCCCAGCATTTT
>-|TRBV6-6|-|TRBJ2-5
CASSLLAEGGETQYF
TGTGCCAGCAGTCTTCTAGCGGAGGGGGGAGAGACCCAGTACTTC
>-|TRBV2|-|TRBJ2-5
CASSGLTSVEGEQYF
TGTGCCAGCAGTGGTCTAACCTCGGTCGAGGGGGAGCAGTACTTC
>-|TRBV14|TRBD2|TRBJ2-7
CASSNGLASDEQYF
TGTGCCAGCAGCAACGGACTAGCTAGCGACGAGCAGTACTTC
>-|TRBV10-2|-|TRBJ2-2
CASQTLGGRVTGELFF
TGCGCCAGTCAGACCTTAGGAGGGCGGGTTACCGGGGAGCTGTTTTTT
>-|TRBV11-1|-|TRBJ2-2
CASTWTANTGELFF
TGTGCCAGCACTTGGACAGCGAACACCGGGGAGCTGTTTTTT
>-|TRBV20-1|-|TRBJ1-1
CSATNFEAFF
TGCAGTGCTACTAACTTTGAAGCTTTCTTT
>-|TRBV27|-|TRBJ1-2
CASSLFRQANRYTF
TGTGCCAGCAGTTTATTTCGTCAGGCAAATCGCTACACCTTC
>-|TRBV21-1|-|TRBJ2-6
CASSSHSGAGANVLTF
TGTGCCAGCAGTTCTCATTCAGGCGCTGGGGCCAACGTCCTGACTTTC
>-|TRBV20-1|-|TRBJ2-7
CSASLATEQYF
TGCAGTGCTAGCTTAGCGACCGAGCAGTACTTC
>-|TRBV6-1|TRBD1|TRBJ1-6
CAGNRGGSPLHF
TGTGCCGGGAACAGGGGAGGTTCACCCCTCCACTTT
>once|TRBV28|-|TRBJ1-2
CASSYLNYGYTF
TGTGCCAGCAGTTATCTCAACTATGGCTACACCTTC
>-|TRBV28|TRBD1|TRBJ1-4
CASSLGGRNEKLFF
TGTGCCAGCAGCCTAGGGGGCCGTAATGAAAAACTGTTTTTT
>-|TRBV10-2|TRBD2|TRBJ2-7
CASEALAGLAGEQYF
TGCGCCAGCGAGGCCCTCGCGGGGCTAGCGGGAGAGCAGTACTTC